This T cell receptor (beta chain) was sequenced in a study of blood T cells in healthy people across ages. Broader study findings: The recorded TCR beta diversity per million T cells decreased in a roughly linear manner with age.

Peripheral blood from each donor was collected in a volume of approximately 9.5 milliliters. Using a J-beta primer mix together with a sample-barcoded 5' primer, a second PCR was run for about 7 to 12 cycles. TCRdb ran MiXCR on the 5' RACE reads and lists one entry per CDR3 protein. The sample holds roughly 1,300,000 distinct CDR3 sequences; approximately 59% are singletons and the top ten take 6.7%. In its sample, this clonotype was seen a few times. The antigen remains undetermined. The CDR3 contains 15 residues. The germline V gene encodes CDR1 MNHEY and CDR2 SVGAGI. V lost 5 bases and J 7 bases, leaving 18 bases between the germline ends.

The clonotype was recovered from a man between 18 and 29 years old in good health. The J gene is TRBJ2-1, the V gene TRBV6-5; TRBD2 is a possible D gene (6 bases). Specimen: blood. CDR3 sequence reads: CASSVGGLLANEQFF. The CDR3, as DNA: TGTGCCAGCAGTGTCGGGGGACTTCTTGCGAATGAGCAGTTCTTC.